One and the same sample provided the 32 T cell receptor beta chains below, sequenced in a study of blood T cells in healthy people across ages. A sample-barcoded 5' primer and a J-beta primer mix were used in a second PCR of about 7 to 12 cycles. A single record per CDR3 protein comes from TCRdb applying MiXCR to the 5' RACE reads. Of about 1,400,000 distinct CDR3 sequences listed, about 43% are singletons. The sequenced material came from blood. The receptor source for this set is a woman between 18 and 30 years old in good health.

Note on this clonotype: A much larger clone lies one base from this, so it may be a read error. This chain uses TRBV5-1 with TRBJ2-5; 11 bases map to TRBD1. Germline CDR1 SGHRS, CDR2 YFSETQ. With 6 bases clipped from V and 0 bases from J, the junction kept 13 bases outside the gene matches. CDR3 length: 18 residues. CDR3 bases: TGCGCCAGCAACTCAGGACAGGGGGCAAATACGTACCAAGAGACCCAGTACTTC. It codes for CASNSGQGANTYQETQYF.

This clonotype was detected a few times. V usage is TRBV12-3 or TRBV12-4 and J usage is TRBJ1-1, with D unresolved. The CDR3 length is 14 residues. The V end lost 6 bases, the J end lost 1 base, and 12 bases lay between the germline ends. Here the CDR3 reads CASRVPDGNTEAFF. CDR3 sequence (DNA): TGTGCCAGCAGAGTACCCGACGGGAACACTGAAGCTTTCTTT.

The chain employs TRBV10-3 and TRBJ2-4; the D call may be TRBD1 or TRBD2 (6 bases each). There are 14 residues in the CDR3. CDR1 is ENHRY, CDR2 SYGVKD, per germline. Trimming took off 6 bases at V and 13 bases at J, with 22 bases between the two ends. CDR3 bases: TGTGCCATCAGGGGGGGCCTTTCGGTCGGTGAGCAGTACTTC. Its translation: CAIRGGLSVGEQYF.

This clonotype was recorded a few times. The genes are TRBV13 and TRBJ2-2; D tentatively fits TRBD1 or TRBD2 (5 bases each). CDR3 length: 16 residues. Per germline, CDR1 PRHDT and CDR2 FYEKMQ (reference sequence). Between the trimmed V and J ends, which lost 5 bases and 3 bases, there was a span of 16 bases. The DNA of the CDR3 is TGTGCCAGCAGCCGGGACGGGTTTTCCTACACCGGGGAGCTGTTTTTT. The encoded protein is CASSRDGFSYTGELFF.

Notes on this clonotype: Sequence at one end of the junction differs from germline and may be a read error. The V and J genes are TRBV4-2 and TRBJ2-6; D not certain. Germline V CDR1 and CDR2: LGHNA, YNFKEQ. The CDR3 loop spans 16 amino acids. CDR3 bases: TGTGTCAGCAGCCAAGCTCCAGGCTCTGGGGCCAACGTCCTGACTTTC. Its translation is CVSSQAPGSGANVLTF.

The genes are TRBV6-4 and TRBJ2-1; the D is unclear. Germline V gene data show CDR1 as MRHNA and CDR2 as SNTAGT. The CDR3 covers 13 residues. V lost 1 base, J lost 8 bases, and 9 bases lay in between. The CDR3 sequence: CASSDYGTDEQFF. DNA of the CDR3: TGTGCCAGCAGTGACTACGGTACTGATGAGCAGTTCTTC.

The chain links TRBV5-1 to TRBJ2-4; 13 positions agree with TRBD2. Near its end, the DNA agrees better with TRBJ2-7, so the J call may be wrong. There are 15 residues in the CDR3. Germline loops: CDR1 SGHRS, CDR2 YFSETQ. The DNA for the CDR3 is TGCGCCAGCAGCGGCGGACTAGCGGGAGCACGCGAGCAGTACTTC. Its translation: CASSGGLAGAREQYF.

The chain couples TRBV5-1 to TRBJ2-3; 9 bases are shared with TRBD2. The CDR3 is made up of 15 amino acids. Germline assignment: CDR1 SGHRS and CDR2 YFSETQ. With V trimmed by 1 base and J by 2 bases, 2 bases remained unmatched. CDR3: CASSLPSGTTDTQYF. The DNA of the CDR3 is TGCGCCAGCAGCTTGCCTAGCGGGACCACAGATACGCAGTATTTT.

The rearrangement joins TRBV7-9 to TRBJ2-5, with 8 bases aligning to TRBD2. V lost 4 bases and J lost 2; bases outside the gene matches: 9. CDR3 length: 16 amino acids. Germline values: CDR1 SEHNR, CDR2 FQNEAQ (reference sequence). The CDR3 DNA sequence: TGTGCCAGCAGCTCAGTAGCGGGACAAACTCAAGAGACCCAGTACTTC. Its translation is CASSSVAGQTQETQYF.

CDR3 in DNA: TGTGCCAGCAGCGATCCCGTAGGAGCGGGGGGGCGGGGTGAGCAGTTCTTC. Amino acid sequence: CASSDPVGAGGRGEQFF. The genes are TRBV9 and TRBJ2-1; 10 bases align to TRBD2. The CDR3 is 17 amino acids. Germline V gives CDR1 SGDLS, CDR2 YYNGEE. The J segment lost 9 bases and the V segment lost 3 bases, leaving 15 bases of the junction unmatched.

This sequence joins TRBV7-6 and TRBJ2-1; TRBD2 matches at 9 bases. The CDR3 totals 17 residues. Germline V gene lookup returns CDR1 SGHVS and CDR2 FNYEAQ. Trimming at V came to 2 bases and at J to 3 bases, leaving 8 bases not matched to a gene. The CDR3 coding sequence is TGTGCCAGCAGCTTATCGTCTAGCGGGGTGGGCTACAATGAGCAGTTCTTC. Translating it yields CASSLSSSGVGYNEQFF.

This chain connects TRBV5-1 to TRBJ2-5; 10 bases are a match to TRBD2. J was trimmed by 0 bases and V by 1 base; bases with no gene match: 3. The CDR3 loop spans 16 amino acids. Germline assignment: CDR1 SGHRS and CDR2 YFSETQ. CDR3 bases: TGCGCCAGCAGCTTGCTTACTAGCGGGGACCAAGAGACCCAGTACTTC. This encodes CASSLLTSGDQETQYF.

The chain uses TRBV28 and TRBJ1-2; the D gene is possibly TRBD1 (6 bases). From germline, CDR1 is MDHEN and CDR2 SYDVKM. The CDR3 runs 13 residues. V was clipped by 0 bases and J by 8 bases, with 10 bases between them. The CDR3 spells CASSLWDSEGYTF. CDR3 nucleotide sequence: TGTGCCAGCAGTTTATGGGACAGCGAGGGCTACACCTTC.

This clonotype came up a few times. V usage is TRBV20-1 and J usage is TRBJ2-3, with D possibly called TRBD1 or TRBD2 (6 bases each). Germline CDR1 is DFQATT and CDR2 is SNEGSKA (reference sequence). This CDR3 spans 12 amino acids. The CDR3 sequence: CTSLGGRDTQYF. The CDR3 region has the DNA TGCACCTCCCTCGGGGGCAGAGATACGCAGTATTTT.

This chain uses TRBV27 with TRBJ2-1, with TRBD1 as a possible D gene (6 bases). The CDR3 loop spans 13 amino acids. Trimming took off 2 bases at V and 13 bases at J, with 15 bases between the two ends. The germline V gene encodes CDR1 MNHEY and CDR2 SMNVEV (reference sequence). The CDR3 protein is CASSLTRRTDQFF. CDR3 nucleotides: TGTGCCAGCAGTTTAACCAGGAGGACAGATCAGTTCTTC.

The chain links TRBV7-9 to TRBJ2-2, with 12 bases aligning to TRBD1. The germline gives CDR1 SEHNR, CDR2 FQNEAQ (reference sequence). The length of the CDR3 is 18 residues. V shed 4 bases, J shed 3 bases, and the junction held 9 bases outside the gene matches. CDR3 nucleotides: TGTGCCAGCAGCTCATGGCCGGGACAGGGGGCGTACACCGGGGAGCTGTTTTTT. Translated: CASSSWPGQGAYTGELFF. Together with reference TRBV7-9 and TRBJ2-2, the CDR3 gives the full variable domain: DTGVSQNPRHKITKRGQNVTFRCDPISEHNRLYWYRQTLGQGPEFLTYFQNEAQLEKSRLLSDRFSAERPKGSFSTLEIQRTEQGDSAMYLCASSSWPGQGAYTGELFFGEGSRLTVL.

This clonotype was picked up many times. One junction end disagrees with the germline gene, perhaps due to a read error. This chain links TRBV5-1 with TRBJ1-1; 8 bases align to TRBD1. Germline V gene lookup returns CDR1 SGHRS and CDR2 YFSETQ. This CDR3 contains 15 residues. As DNA, the CDR3 is TGTGCCAGCAGCTTAGGACAGGGAGGGAACACTGAAGCTTTCTTT. Translated, it gives CASSLGQGGNTEAFF.

This clonotype was observed a handful of times. The chain recombines TRBV14 with TRBJ2-7; D tentatively fits TRBD1 or TRBD2 (6 bases each). In germline, CDR1 is SGHDN, CDR2 FVKESK. The CDR3 is 14 residues long. Trimming removed 10 bases at V and 5 bases at J, with 21 bases between. In DNA, the CDR3 is TGTGCCATAGGGGGGATTGGGGACGTAAACGAGCAGTACTTC. Encoded protein: CAIGGIGDVNEQYF.

This clonotype was observed a few times. The genes are TRBV27 and TRBJ2-7, with TRBD1 identical over 10 bases. The germline V gene has CDR1 MNHEY and CDR2 SMNVEV (reference sequence). This CDR3 spans 15 amino acids. After removal of 5 bases from V and 2 bases from J, the junction contained 6 bases not matched to a gene. The CDR3 bases are TGTGCCAGCAGTCCGTATGGGACAGGGGCCTACGAGCAGTACTTC. As protein: CASSPYGTGAYEQYF.

The chain has TRBV20-1 and TRBJ2-2; D is ambiguous. Trimming took 3 bases from V and 6 from J, leaving 8 bases between them. The CDR3 loop spans 12 amino acids. Germline CDR1 is DFQATT and CDR2 is SNEGSKA (reference sequence). CDR3: CSASNVAGELFF. In DNA, the CDR3 is TGCAGTGCTAGTAATGTTGCCGGGGAGCTGTTTTTT.

This clonotype came up a few times. The rearrangement uses TRBV18 and TRBJ2-7; 16 bases align to TRBD2. The V and J ends lost 2 bases and 5 bases, in that order; junction bases with no gene match: 15. The CDR3 has 20 amino acids. Germline CDR1 reads KGHSH; CDR2 reads LQKENI. The CDR3 reads CASSPSKSPGLAGGLHEQYF. Written as DNA, the CDR3 is TGTGCCAGCTCACCATCCAAGAGTCCGGGACTAGCGGGGGGGCTCCACGAGCAGTACTTC.

This chain links TRBV24-1 with TRBJ2-3; 8 positions match TRBD1. CDR1 and CDR2 from the germline V gene are KGHDR and SFDVKD. With V trimmed by 4 bases and J by 0 bases, 2 bases remained unmatched. This CDR3 spans 15 amino acids. Here the CDR3 DNA reads TGTGCCACCAGTGAGCGGACAGGGAGCACAGATACGCAGTATTTT. It yields the protein CATSERTGSTDTQYF.

The chain uses TRBV29-1 and TRBJ2-7; maybe TRBD2 (6 bases). The germline V gene has CDR1 SQVTM and CDR2 ANQGSEA. The CDR3 totals 18 residues. The ends were cut back, 0 bases at V and 7 bases at J, with 28 bases in the middle. CDR3 amino acids: CSVEDRRAGTDSYNEQYF. CDR3 coding DNA: TGCAGCGTTGAAGATCGCCGGGCCGGGACTGATTCCTACAATGAGCAGTACTTC.

CDR3 in DNA: TGCAGTGCTGTCGAGCGGTCTCACTACGAGCAGTACTTC. Translated, it gives CSAVERSHYEQYF. This chain joins TRBV20-1 and TRBJ2-7; possibly TRBD2 for D (5 bases). CDR1 is DFQATT, CDR2 SNEGSKA, per germline (reference sequence). CDR3 length equals 13 residues. The germline V and J ends were trimmed by 5 bases and 3 bases, with 14 bases remaining between them.

This clonotype was counted only a few times. The chain uses TRBV7-9 and TRBJ2-3; TRBD2 matches 7 bases. The CDR3 sequence is 18 residues long. V lost 4 bases to trimming and J lost 1 base; unmatched junction nucleotides: 14. Germline values: CDR1 SEHNR, CDR2 FQNEAQ (reference sequence). In nucleotides, the CDR3 is TGTGCCAGCAGCTCACCGGCGGATGGGGCGGGGGGCACAGATACGCAGTATTTT. Translation gives CASSSPADGAGGTDTQYF.

This clonotype occurred a few times. V usage is TRBV4-1 and J usage is TRBJ2-1; 11 bases are a match to TRBD2. V dropped 3 bases and J dropped 3; count of bases not matched to a gene: 4. CDR3 length: 16 amino acids. Germline CDR1 MGHRA, CDR2 YSYEKL. The CDR3 sequence: CASSQYGTSGYNEQFF. The CDR3 DNA reads as TGCGCCAGCAGCCAGTATGGGACTAGCGGCTACAATGAGCAGTTCTTC.

V and J are TRBV4-2 and TRBJ1-1, with a tentative D call TRBD1 (5 bases). CDR1 is LGHNA, CDR2 YNFKEQ, per germline. Trimming took 2 bases from V and 10 from J, leaving 20 bases between them. This CDR3 contains 15 residues. The CDR3 nucleotides read TGTGCCAGCAGCCAATCTAGGGGAGAGGGTGCACGAGCTTTCTTT. As protein: CASSQSRGEGARAFF.

V gene TRBV5-6 combines with J gene TRBJ1-1, with D perhaps matching TRBD1 (5 bases). Trimming cost V 4 bases and J 4 bases, with 14 bases left between them. From germline, CDR1 is SGHDT and CDR2 YYEEEE. The CDR3 is 14 amino acids. The DNA of the CDR3 is TGTGCCAGCAGCCAACCGGGGCTGACCACTGAAGCTTTCTTT. This codes for CASSQPGLTTEAFF.

In its sample, this clonotype was seen many times. The chain carries TRBV10-3 and TRBJ1-2, with no clear D. There are 15 residues in the CDR3. The ends were cut back, 4 bases at V and 3 bases at J, with 15 bases in the middle. CDR1 is ENHRY and CDR2 is SYGVKD in the germline V gene. CDR3 sequence: CAISGPTENHYGYTF. The DNA of the CDR3 is TGTGCCATCAGTGGGCCAACAGAAAACCACTATGGCTACACCTTC.

The chain has TRBV10-3 and TRBJ1-2; 7 nucleotides match TRBD1. J lost 7 bases, V lost 2 bases, and 13 bases had no gene match. CDR1 is ENHRY and CDR2 is SYGVKD in the germline V gene. This CDR3 has 16 residues. As DNA, the CDR3 is TGTGCCATCAGTGAGCCAAGACAGGGTTCGGGCTGTGGCTACACCTTC. Translating it yields CAISEPRQGSGCGYTF.

The rearrangement links TRBV5-1 to TRBJ2-5; 10 bases map to TRBD2. The CDR3 consists of 15 residues. The trim removed 1 base at V and 11 bases at J, leaving 11 bases unmatched. CDR1 is SGHRS, CDR2 YFSETQ, per germline. CDR3 region: CASSLRAGGGDEQYF. The CDR3, as DNA: TGCGCCAGCAGCTTGAGAGCGGGAGGGGGAGATGAGCAGTACTTC. Looking up the rest from reference TRBV5-1 and TRBJ2-5 gives the full variable domain: KAGVTQTPRYLIKTRGQQVTLSCSPISGHRSVSWYQQTPGQGLQFLFEYFSETQRNKGNFPGRFSGRQFSNSRSEMNVSTLELGDSALYLCASSLRAGGGDEQYFGPGTRLLVL.

V is TRBV27 and J is TRBJ2-1, with 8 bases aligning to TRBD2. J gave up 4 bases and V 5 bases, and 7 bases lay outside the gene matches. CDR3 length equals 15 residues. Germline V gene sequence: CDR1 MNHEY, CDR2 SMNVEV (reference sequence). CDR3 in amino acids: CASSKGGTRYNEQFF. The DNA of the CDR3 is TGTGCCAGCAGTAAAGGGGGGACTAGATACAATGAGCAGTTCTTC.